This T cell receptor (beta chain) was captured in a study of vaccination and CD4 T cells after COVID-19. Study overall: The study collected post-vaccine samples a median about 71 days after dose two, with a range of 14 to 241. Cells were stimulated with overlapping spike peptides from SARS-CoV-2, HCoV-NL63, HCoV-OC43 and HCoV-229E.

There are a few counts of this clonotype. Its antigen is currently unknown. Sequenced with the Oncomine TCR Beta short-read assay was DNA taken from cultured CD4+ T cells. TCRdb itself ran the PCR reads through MiXCR, one entry per CDR3 protein. The sample consists of approximately 11,000 distinct CDR3 sequences, over 40% of them appearing once. V lost 4 bases, J lost 5 bases, and 11 bases lay in between. In germline, CDR1 is ENHRY, CDR2 SYGVKD. The CDR3 consists of 13 residues. As to treatment: roughly ten-day PBMC culture with coronavirus spike peptide pools or control peptides (ViraFEST assay). This chain connects TRBV10-3 to TRBJ1-2; D gene unclear. This TCR was recovered from a human donor with COVID-19. The sample was cultured CD4+ T cells from blood, taken after SARS-CoV-2 vaccination. The CDR3 DNA reads TGTGCCATCAGTGCCGGGGAGGAGTATGGCTACACCTTC. Translation gives CAISAGEEYGYTF.